Below, 9 T cell receptor beta chains from the same sample are listed, as sequenced in a study of blood T cell repertoires in COVID-19. The protocol was immunoSEQ multiplex PCR, while the TCRdb copy is restricted to in-frame clones and leaves out a portion. The data contain about 250,000 clones, about nine tenths of them seen just once; the ten biggest clones take up less than 20%. The material sequenced was PBMCs or T cells enriched from blood (not recorded which). The receptors here all came from a man between 18 and 29 years old who had recovered from COVID-19.

This chain joins TRBV2 and TRBJ2-5; 7 bases are shared with TRBD1. The CDR3 sequence is 13 residues long. Germline assignment: CDR1 SNHLY and CDR2 FYNNEI. V trimming: 4 bases; J trimming: 5 bases; junction bases outside the gene matches: 4. This CDR3 is CASSGQGRETQYF. CDR3 sequence (DNA): TGTGCCAGCAGTGGACAGGGAAGGGAGACCCAGTACTTC.

This rearrangement joins TRBV11-1 to TRBJ2-1, with TRBD2 as a possible D gene (6 bases). The CDR3 runs to 14 residues. Per the germline V gene, CDR1 is SGHAT and CDR2 is FQDESV (reference sequence). V shed 3 bases and J shed 7 bases, with 13 bases lying between them. CDR3 nucleotide sequence: TGTGCCAGCAGCTTGCTAGCGTTTAAGAATGAGCAGTTCTTC. Amino acids: CASSLLAFKNEQFF.

J is TRBJ2-1 and V is TRBV6-4, with D possibly TRBD2 on 5 matching bases. CDR1 and CDR2 from the germline V gene are MRHNA and SNTAGT. The germline V and J ends were trimmed by 6 bases and 9 bases, with 15 bases remaining between them. The CDR3 contains 13 residues. DNA of the CDR3: TGTGCCAGCAGCCAAATAGAGGGTGTTGAGCAGTTCTTC. This codes for CASSQIEGVEQFF.

This chain connects TRBV12-3 or TRBV12-4 to TRBJ2-7, with D perhaps TRBD1 (5 bases). Trimming took off 6 bases at V and 2 bases at J, with 8 bases between the two ends. The CDR3 length is 12 residues. CDR3 nucleotides: TGTGCCAGCAGGAGGACAACCTACGAGCAGTACTTC. This encodes CASRRTTYEQYF.

This sequence joins TRBV5-1 and TRBJ2-3, with a possible D match to TRBD1 (6 bases). Germline values: CDR1 SGHRS, CDR2 YFSETQ. The V end lost 0 bases, the J end lost 5 bases, and 13 bases lay between the germline ends. The CDR3 has 15 amino acids. The CDR3 sequence is CASSLGRGRGDTQYF. In nucleotides, the CDR3 is TGCGCCAGCAGCTTGGGCAGGGGTAGGGGAGATACGCAGTATTTT.

The rearrangement joins TRBV27 to TRBJ1-6, with D perhaps TRBD1 (6 bases). Germline V gene lookup returns CDR1 MNHEY and CDR2 SMNVEV (reference sequence). Trimming pared 4 bases from V and 1 base from J, leaving 14 bases between. The CDR3 contains 17 residues. The CDR3 loop is CASSSSQGRSYNSPLHF. The CDR3 DNA sequence: TGTGCCAGCAGTTCCTCACAGGGTAGATCCTATAATTCACCCCTCCACTTT.

As DNA, the CDR3 is TGTGCCAGCAGCGGACTAGCGGGAGACAATGAGCAGTTCTTC. Translation gives CASSGLAGDNEQFF. This chain joins TRBV5-4 and TRBJ2-1, with 13 bases that match TRBD2. Trimming cost V 4 bases and J 5 bases; bases outside gene matches: 0. The V gene's germline CDR1 is SGHNT and CDR2 YYREEE (reference sequence). CDR3 size: 14 residues. The variable domain in full, completed from reference TRBV5-4 and TRBJ2-1, reads ETGVTQSPTHLIKTRGQQVTLRCSSQSGHNTVSWYQQALGQGPQFIFQYYREEENGRGNFPPRFSGLQFPNYSSELNVNALELDDSALYLCASSGLAGDNEQFFGPGTRLTVL.

The V call is TRBV28, the J call TRBJ1-6, with a tentative D call TRBD1 (5 bases). This CDR3 spans 15 amino acids. V was cut by 3 bases and J by 5 bases, with 11 bases left in between. Germline CDR1 reads MDHEN; CDR2 reads SYDVKM. CDR3 sequence: CASSLGGLHNSPLHF. The CDR3 DNA follows: TGTGCCAGCAGTTTGGGGGGACTCCATAATTCACCCCTCCACTTT.

The genes are TRBV6-5 and TRBJ2-7; the D gene is possibly TRBD1 (5 bases). CDR1 is MNHEY, CDR2 SVGAGI, per germline. Trimming removed 2 bases at V and 10 bases at J, with 18 bases between. This CDR3 is built from 14 residues. CDR3 sequence reads: CASSYPDWGLVQYF. In DNA, the CDR3 is TGTGCCAGCAGTTACCCCGACTGGGGCCTGGTTCAGTACTTC.